This entry describes one T cell receptor (beta chain). This CDR3 is built from 16 residues. Trimming removed 0 bases from V and 4 bases from J; junction bases left unmatched: 5. The germline V gene has CDR1 SGHRS and CDR2 YFSETQ. In the original processing: Reference gene primer amplification gave estimated nucleated cell counts. This table comes from immunoSEQ multiplex PCR, and its TCRdb copy is limited to in-frame clones, with some not included. D and trimming were read from the DNA, whereas the V and J calls and clone size are those reported in that table. This table holds approximately 50,000 clones, approximately 83% found once. This entry is derived from a study of blood T cell repertoires in COVID-19. As for the study in general: The origin of the acute and convalescent COVID-19 samples was the United States, Italy and Spain. Sources were T cells, B-cell-depleted T cells, or PBMCs; the material itself was cDNA or gDNA.

Sequenced sample: peripheral blood. This chain uses TRBV5-1 with TRBJ1-2, with 11 bases matching TRBD1. This TCR was sampled from a woman at least 80 years old with acute or convalescent COVID-19. CDR3 amino acids: CASSLAFGTGGYGYTF. The CDR3 DNA follows: TGCGCCAGCAGCTTGGCCTTCGGGACAGGGGGCTATGGCTACACCTTC.